The present T cell receptor beta chain was sequenced within a study of CD8 T cells in ankylosing spondylitis. TCRdb re-called the 5' RACE reads through MiXCR, storing one row per CDR3 protein. The table has 350,000 to 450,000 distinct CDR3 sequences, 20% to 25% seen once; the top ten hold over 10%. The CDR3 runs 15 residues. Germline V gene lookup returns CDR1 SEHNR and CDR2 FQNEAQ (reference sequence). Trimming stripped 5 bases from V and 0 bases from J, with 14 bases between. The receptor's source is a male donor with ankylosing spondylitis or in good health (not recorded which). The specimen was blood, either unsorted or a sorted T cell fraction (not recorded which). The V gene is TRBV7-9, the J gene TRBJ2-7; a weak D match, TRBD1 (6 bases). The CDR3 here is CASSTRQESSYEQYF. The CDR3 DNA follows: TGTGCCAGCAGCACCAGACAGGAAAGCTCCTACGAGCAGTACTTC.